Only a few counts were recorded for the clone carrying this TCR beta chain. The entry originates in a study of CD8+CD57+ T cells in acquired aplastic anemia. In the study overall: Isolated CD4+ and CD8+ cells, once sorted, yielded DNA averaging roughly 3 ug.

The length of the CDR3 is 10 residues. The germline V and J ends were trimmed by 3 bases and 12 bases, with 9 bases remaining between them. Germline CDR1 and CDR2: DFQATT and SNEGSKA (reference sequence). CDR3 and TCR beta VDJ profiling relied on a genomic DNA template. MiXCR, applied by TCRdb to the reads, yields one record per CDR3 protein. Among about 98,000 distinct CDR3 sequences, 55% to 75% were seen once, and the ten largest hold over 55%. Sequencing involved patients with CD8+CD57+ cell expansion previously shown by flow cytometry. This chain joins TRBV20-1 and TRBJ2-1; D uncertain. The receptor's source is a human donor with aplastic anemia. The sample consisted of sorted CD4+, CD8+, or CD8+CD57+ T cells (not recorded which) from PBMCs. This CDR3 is CSASGHWQFF. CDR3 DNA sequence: TGCAGTGCTAGCGGCCACTGGCAGTTCTTC.